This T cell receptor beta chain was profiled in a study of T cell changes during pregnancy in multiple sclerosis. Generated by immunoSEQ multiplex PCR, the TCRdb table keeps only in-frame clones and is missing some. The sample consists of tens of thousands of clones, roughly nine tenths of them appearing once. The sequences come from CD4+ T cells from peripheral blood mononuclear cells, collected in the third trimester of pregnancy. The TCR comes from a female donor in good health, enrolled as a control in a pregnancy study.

In nucleotides, the CDR3 is TGTGCCAGCAGCTTAATACCTAGCGGAGATGAGCAGTACTTC. Translating gives CASSLIPSGDEQYF. This chain joins TRBV11-2 and TRBJ2-7; 7 bases align to TRBD2. The ends lost 2 bases at V and 7 bases at J; junction bases unmatched: 8. CDR3 length: 14 residues. Germline V CDR1 and CDR2: SGHAT, FQNNGV.